Sequencing of this TCR beta chain was carried out in a study of response to subunit inactivated influenza vaccine. Germline CDR1 and CDR2: MGHRA and YSYEKL. The ends were cut back, 0 bases at V and 11 bases at J, with 11 bases in the middle. The CDR3 extends over 14 amino acids. At least ten counts were recorded for this clonotype. One entry per CDR3 protein results from TCRdb running MiXCR on the RT-PCR reads. Of approximately 500,000 distinct CDR3 sequences in the sample, over 10% were seen once. V usage is TRBV4-1 and J usage is TRBJ1-6; D is ambiguous. Source: PBMCs from blood, taken roughly 48 days after vaccination. The sequence derives from a man in his fifties who received an inactivated influenza vaccine. This CDR3 reads CASSQEINEAPLHF. CDR3 sequence (DNA): TGCGCCAGCAGCCAAGAGATAAACGAAGCACCCCTCCACTTT.